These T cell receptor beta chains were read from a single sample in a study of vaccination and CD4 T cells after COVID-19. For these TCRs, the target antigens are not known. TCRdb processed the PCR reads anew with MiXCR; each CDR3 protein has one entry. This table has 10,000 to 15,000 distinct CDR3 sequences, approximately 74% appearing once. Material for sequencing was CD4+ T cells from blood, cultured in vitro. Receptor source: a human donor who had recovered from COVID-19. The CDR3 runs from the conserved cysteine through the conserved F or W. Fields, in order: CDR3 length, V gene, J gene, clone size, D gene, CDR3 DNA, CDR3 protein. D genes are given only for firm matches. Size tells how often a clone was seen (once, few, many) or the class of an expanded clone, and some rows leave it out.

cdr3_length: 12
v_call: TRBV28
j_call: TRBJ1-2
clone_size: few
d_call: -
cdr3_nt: TGTGCCAGCAGTTTAGGAGGCTATGGCTACACCTTC
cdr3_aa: CASSLGGYGYTF

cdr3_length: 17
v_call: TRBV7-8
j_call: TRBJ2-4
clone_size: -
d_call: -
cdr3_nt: TGTGCCAGCAGCCCCTTTGGGCTATTAGTAGCCAAAAACATTCAGTACTTC
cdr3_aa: CASSPFGLLVAKNIQYF

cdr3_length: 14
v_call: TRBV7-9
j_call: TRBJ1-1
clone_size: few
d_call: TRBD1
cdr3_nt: TGTGCCAGCAGCTTTAGACAGGGGGGTACCCAAGCTTTCTTT
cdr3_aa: CASSFRQGGTQAFF

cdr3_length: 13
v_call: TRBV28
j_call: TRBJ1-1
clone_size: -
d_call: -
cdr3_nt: TGTGCCAGCACTTCGACAAGGAACACTGAAGCTTTCTTT
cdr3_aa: CASTSTRNTEAFF

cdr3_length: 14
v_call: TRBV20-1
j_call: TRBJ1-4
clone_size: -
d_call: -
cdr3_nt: TGCAGTGCTAGAGGGGGGGTAACTAATGAAAAACTGTTTTTT
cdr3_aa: CSARGGVTNEKLFF

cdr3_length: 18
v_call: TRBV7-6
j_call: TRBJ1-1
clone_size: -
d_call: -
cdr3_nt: TGTGCCAGCAGCTTAGCCCCGTCAGGGATAGGAGTGAACACTGAAGCTTTCTTT
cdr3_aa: CASSLAPSGIGVNTEAFF

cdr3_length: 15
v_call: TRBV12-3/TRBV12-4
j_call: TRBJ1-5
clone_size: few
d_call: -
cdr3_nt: TGTGCCAGCAGTTTGGAGGGTGGAGGCAATCAGCCCCAGCATTTT
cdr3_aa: CASSLEGGGNQPQHF

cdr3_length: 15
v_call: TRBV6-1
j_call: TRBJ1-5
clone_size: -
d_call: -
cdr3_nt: TGTGCCAGCAACCGGCGGGGGGTAGGTGATCAGCCCCAGCATTTT
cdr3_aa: CASNRRGVGDQPQHF

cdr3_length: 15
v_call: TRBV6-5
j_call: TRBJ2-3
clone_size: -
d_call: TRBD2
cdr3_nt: TGTGCCAGCAGTTACGGACTAGCGGGCACAGATACGCAGTATTTT
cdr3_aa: CASSYGLAGTDTQYF

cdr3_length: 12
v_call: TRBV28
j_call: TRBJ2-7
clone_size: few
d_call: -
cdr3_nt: TGTGCCAGCAGTTTTGGGCAGTACGAGCAGTACTTC
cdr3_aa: CASSFGQYEQYF

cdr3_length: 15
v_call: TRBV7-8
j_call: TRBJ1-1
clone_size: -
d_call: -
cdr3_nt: TGTGCCAGCAGCTTAGAGGCAGCCGTGAACACTGAAGCTTTCTTT
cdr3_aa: CASSLEAAVNTEAFF

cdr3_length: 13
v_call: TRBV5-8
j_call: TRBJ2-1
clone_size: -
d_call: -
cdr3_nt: TGTGCCAGCAGCTTGGTCCCATTCGGAGAGCAGTTCTTC
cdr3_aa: CASSLVPFGEQFF

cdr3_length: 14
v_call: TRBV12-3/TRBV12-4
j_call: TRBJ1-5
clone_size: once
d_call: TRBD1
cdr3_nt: TGTGCCAGCAGCAGCCAGGGGGCGGTTCAGCCCCAGCATTTT
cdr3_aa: CASSSQGAVQPQHF

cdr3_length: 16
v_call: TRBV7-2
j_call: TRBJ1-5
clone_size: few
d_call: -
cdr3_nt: TGTGCCAGCAGCTTTTTAGGAGGGGCTAACAATCAGCCCCAGCATTTT
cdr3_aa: CASSFLGGANNQPQHF

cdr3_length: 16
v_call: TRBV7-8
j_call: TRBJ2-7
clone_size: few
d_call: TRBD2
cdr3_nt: TGTGCCAGCAGCTCGGCGGGGCGGGGGAGCTCCTACGAGCAGTACTTC
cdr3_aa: CASSSAGRGSSYEQYF

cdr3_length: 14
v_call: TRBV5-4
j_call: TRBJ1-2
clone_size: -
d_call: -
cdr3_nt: TGTGCCAGCAGCTTGGTTTTCGGTAACTATGGCTACACCTTC
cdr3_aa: CASSLVFGNYGYTF

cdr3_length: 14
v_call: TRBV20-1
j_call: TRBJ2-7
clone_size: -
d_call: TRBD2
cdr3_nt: TGCAGTGCTAGAGGGACTAGCGGGATCTACGAGCAGTACTTC
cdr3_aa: CSARGTSGIYEQYF

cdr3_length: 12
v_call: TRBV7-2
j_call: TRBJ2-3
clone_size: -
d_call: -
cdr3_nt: TGTGCCAGCAGCTTCTATGTGGATACGCAGTATTTT
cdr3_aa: CASSFYVDTQYF

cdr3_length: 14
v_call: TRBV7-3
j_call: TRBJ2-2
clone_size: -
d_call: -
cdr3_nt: TGTGCCAGCAGCTTCAGCGGGCAGACCGGGGAGCTGTTTTTT
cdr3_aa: CASSFSGQTGELFF